This T cell receptor beta chain was sequenced for a study of T cells in placental villitis. About the investigation overall: The study tested an allograft-versus-infection hypothesis by comparing placental TCR-beta repertoires in villitis of unknown etiology, unaffected controls matched for gestational age, and infectious villitis. On the study overall, not on this receptor specifically: Because the paraffin blocks included small amounts of decidua, some of the captured T cells, particularly in controls, may have been decidual rather than villous infiltrates. Bulk tissue sequencing could not distinguish helper, regulatory or cytotoxic T cells, nor maternal versus fetal T cells, and excluded gamma-delta receptors. Higher CMV-specific clone frequencies were found in infectious CMV cases than in villitis of unknown etiology (roughly 0.012 vs 0.00096), and no difference in CMV-specific clone frequencies was seen between villitis of unknown etiology and controls.

In the case of this clone: Its binding antigen is unknown. No base-level quality is on record; no much larger clone is a single base apart.

Five infectious villitis placentae, four with confirmed cytomegalovirus and one with Toxoplasma gondii, were included and were not matched to other groups. The mothers in the infectious villitis group were younger, carried smaller fetuses, and either delivered preterm or experienced intrauterine demise in two cases. Placentae were collected after delivery and examined grossly and histologically before archival tissue was selected. Five 10-micron scrolls were cut from each FFPE block, and DNA was isolated using the AllPrep DNA/RNA FFPE Tissue kit. DNA concentration and purity were checked by NanoDrop, and RNA quality was assessed on a Bioanalyzer. Amplification of TCR-beta CDR3 regions from genomic DNA was performed with the immunoSEQ v4 bias-controlled multiplex PCR assay, which was run blinded to group allocation. To estimate nucleated cell and T cell quantities per sample, reference gene primers were included together with the TCR-beta primers. Sequencing of the libraries was performed on an Illumina MiSeq with a 100-cycle paired-end protocol. On the study's bioinformatics: Diversity and richness were calculated in immunoSEQ Analyzer software, with richness determined by iChao1 and clonality derived from Pielou evenness and Shannon diversity (0-1, with higher values meaning less diverse). Using confidence 3 and substitution 2, CDR3 amino acid sequences together with their V/J genes were queried against VDJdb for CMV, EBV and influenza A specificities. The Morisita-Horn index was used to assess how much TCR-beta amino acid clonotypes overlapped between the villitis of unknown etiology, infectious villitis and control repertoires. Entries here come from immuneACCESS through TCRdb and include only in-frame sequences with V and J called. Some clones fail to appear in such tables; in the studies checked, an unresolved V gene covers under half of the shortfall, and the cause of the remainder is unknown. V, J and clone size were drawn from that table, and D and trimming were deduced from the DNA. Here the sample has 2,500 to 4,000 clones; roughly 75% occur a single time. The ten largest clones add up to under 20% of the sample.

Trimming costs V 6 bases and J 8 bases, and their ends lie 13 bases apart. CDR1 MNHEY and CDR2 SVGAGI are derived from the germline V gene. From the cysteine up to the phenylalanine, the CDR3 has a length of 12 residues. The read is trimmed to its CDR3 DNA, 36 bases read in frame from base 1. Sequenced: placental tissue containing maternal and fetal cells. The chain employs TRBV6-5 and TRBJ1-2, with a weak D call of TRBD1 (6 bases match). The receptor was derived from a human patient with infectious villitis; the placental T cells may come from both mother and fetus. The nucleotides read TGTGCCAGCAGAGCAGGGGATCCCGGCTACACCTTC. It is translated as CASRAGDPGYTF.